A single sample gave rise to the 9 T cell receptor beta chains below, sequenced in a study of cytomegalovirus exposure and HLA in healthy donors. In the PCR, 60 Vbeta and 13 Jbeta primers were used. The method was immunoSEQ multiplex PCR; TCRdb's version includes in-frame clones alone and lacks a portion of them. Recorded for this sample: 70,000 to 80,000 clones. Input material: PBMCs. The receptors were sampled from a man aged 35-49 years in good health and CMV-seronegative.

The V call is TRBV6-5, the J call TRBJ1-5; 8 bases match TRBD1. Germline trimming cut 9 bases from V and 7 bases from J; bases unmatched to any gene: 5. In germline, CDR1 is MNHEY, CDR2 SVGAGI. The CDR3 totals 12 residues. Here the CDR3 reads CASGQGSQPQHF. The CDR3 coding sequence is TGTGCCAGTGGACAGGGAAGCCAGCCCCAGCATTTT.

Considering frequency, this clone is medium-sized. The chain employs TRBV6-6 and TRBJ2-2, with D perhaps TRBD2 (7 bases). Germline CDR1 and CDR2: MNHNY and SVGAGI (reference sequence). The CDR3 is made up of 14 amino acids. With 8 bases removed from V and 3 bases from J, the gap between germline ends came to 13 bases. CDR3 sequence: CASGRGRDTGELFF. In DNA, the CDR3 is TGTGCCAGCGGGAGGGGGAGAGACACCGGGGAGCTGTTTTTT.

The genes are TRBV6-5 and TRBJ2-3; D gene unclear. Germline-derived CDR1 and CDR2 are MNHEY and SVGAGI. The CDR3 spans 13 residues. Trimming removed 5 bases from V and 6 bases from J, with 12 bases in between. CDR3 loop: CASSDIPRDTQYF. In nucleotides, the CDR3 is TGTGCCAGCAGTGATATCCCCCGGGATACGCAGTATTTT.

The genes are TRBV30 and TRBJ2-7; tentative D call: TRBD2 (5 bases). Trimming removed 3 bases at V and 0 bases at J, with 12 bases between. The CDR3 has 14 residues. Germline CDR1 is GTSNPN and CDR2 is SVGIG (reference sequence). The CDR3 spells CAWRWAGNSYEQYF. CDR3 nucleotides: TGTGCCTGGAGGTGGGCCGGGAACTCCTACGAGCAGTACTTC. Complete variable domain (other parts from reference TRBV30 and TRBJ2-7): SQTIHQWPATLVQPVGSPLSLECTVEGTSNPNLYWYRQAAGRGLQLLFYSVGIGQISSEVPQNLSASRPQDRQFILSSKKLLLSDSGFYLCAWRWAGNSYEQYFGPGTRLTVT.

The V gene is TRBV20-1, the J gene TRBJ2-4; D remains ambiguous. In germline, CDR1 is DFQATT, CDR2 SNEGSKA (reference sequence). CDR3 length: 11 residues. V lost 4 bases, J lost 4 bases, and 5 bases lay in between. In DNA, the CDR3 is TGCAGTGCTATATTAAAAAACATTCAGTACTTC. Residues: CSAILKNIQYF.

V and J are TRBV2 and TRBJ2-2; TRBD1 aligns across 8 bases. Trimming at V came to 6 bases and at J to 0 bases, leaving 3 bases not matched to a gene. The germline gives CDR1 SNHLY, CDR2 FYNNEI. This CDR3 comprises 15 residues. The CDR3 coding sequence is TGTGCCAGCAGGGACAGGGTCGCGAACACCGGGGAGCTGTTTTTT. Its translation: CASRDRVANTGELFF.

The rearrangement uses TRBV30 and TRBJ1-5; no reliable D call. This CDR3 contains 14 residues. V was clipped by 0 bases and J by 9 bases, with 15 bases between them. The V gene's germline CDR1 is GTSNPN and CDR2 SVGIG (reference sequence). The CDR3 loop reads CAWSVGGPVSPQHF. CDR3 nucleotides: TGTGCCTGGAGTGTTGGAGGCCCAGTGTCGCCCCAGCATTTT.

The chain uses TRBV2 and TRBJ1-2; TRBD1 agrees at 8 bases. This CDR3 is built from 14 residues. In germline, CDR1 is SNHLY, CDR2 FYNNEI. The trim removed 5 bases at V and 4 bases at J, leaving 6 bases unmatched. The CDR3: CASSSQGASYGYTF. In DNA, the CDR3 is TGTGCCAGCAGTTCGCAGGGGGCGTCCTATGGCTACACCTTC.

V is TRBV7-8 and J is TRBJ2-7, with 7 bases aligning to TRBD1. CDR1 and CDR2 (germline): SGHVS, FQNEAQ. V was clipped by 5 bases and J by 3 bases; unmatched bases: 10. The CDR3 spans 15 residues. CDR3 residues: CASSIDQDRYYEQYF. DNA of the CDR3: TGTGCCAGCAGCATAGATCAGGACAGGTACTACGAGCAGTACTTC.